These T cell receptor beta chains were read from a single sample in a study of post-analysis software for immune sequencing data. A single record per CDR3 protein comes from TCRdb applying MiXCR to the PCR reads. The sample has roughly 800,000 distinct CDR3 sequences; 25% to 30% are singletons. Sequenced input: blood. These receptors came from a girl under 18 with multiple sclerosis. CDR3s include the opening cysteine and the closing phenylalanine or tryptophan.

V gene: TRBV7-2
J gene: TRBJ2-7
CDR3 protein: CASSSPDRGPYEQYF

V gene: TRBV18
J gene: TRBJ1-1
CDR3 protein: CASSPGVGGGTEAFF

V gene: TRBV12-3/TRBV12-4
J gene: TRBJ2-7
CDR3 protein: CASSRDGRAYEQYF

V gene: TRBV20-1
J gene: TRBJ2-5
CDR3 protein: CSAGTGIRKTQYF

V gene: TRBV20-1
J gene: TRBJ2-3
CDR3 protein: CSARDIGAIYTDTQYF

V gene: TRBV24-1
J gene: TRBJ2-1
CDR3 protein: CATSDFYRQGIGNEQFF

V gene: TRBV5-1
J gene: TRBJ1-1
CDR3 protein: CASTPRGGTEAFF

V gene: TRBV4-2
J gene: TRBJ1-6
CDR3 protein: CASSQAEKDNSPLHF

V gene: TRBV29-1
J gene: TRBJ2-1
CDR3 protein: CSGTGPYNEQFF

V gene: TRBV7-9
J gene: TRBJ2-1
CDR3 protein: CASSSKNEQFF

V gene: TRBV6-5
J gene: TRBJ1-4
CDR3 protein: CASSNRRTNEKLFF

V gene: TRBV7-2
J gene: TRBJ1-2
CDR3 protein: CASSLDGGPQYGYTF

V gene: TRBV7-9
J gene: TRBJ1-2
CDR3 protein: CAQRGPGTSHGYTF

V gene: TRBV3-1
J gene: TRBJ2-1
CDR3 protein: CASSPLWRGGEEQFF